A single sample gave rise to the 8 T cell receptor beta chains below, sequenced in a study of blood T cell repertoires in COVID-19 (TCRdb year 2020). Library creation used the immunoSEQ multiplex PCR assay. Held by TCRdb, this immuneACCESS table contains in-frame sequences only and omits some clones. Under half of the omission traces to an unresolved V gene where checked; the cause of the rest is unknown. This sample has some 200,000 clones in its table, and over 75% of those were observed once. Jointly, the top ten make up over 4.5% of the sample. Sequencing was done on a sample of peripheral blood. The receptors derive from a man older than 75 with acute or convalescent COVID-19.

V usage is TRBV12-5 and J usage is TRBJ2-3; 11 bases line up with TRBD2. J lost 5 bases, V lost 6 bases, and 7 bases had no gene match. The CDR3 consists of 15 residues. From germline, CDR1 is LGHNT and CDR2 FRNRAP. CDR3 residues: CASGVAGGPGDTQYF. Here the CDR3 DNA reads TGTGCTAGTGGAGTAGCGGGAGGGCCAGGAGATACGCAGTATTTT.

The rearrangement uses TRBV14 and TRBJ1-6; no clear D gene. Germline-derived CDR1 and CDR2 are SGHDN and FVKESK. This CDR3 contains 14 residues. With 2 bases removed from V and 4 bases from J, the gap between germline ends came to 6 bases. The CDR3 sequence: CASSQPGYNSPLHF. The CDR3, as DNA: TGTGCCAGCAGCCAACCAGGTTATAATTCACCCCTCCACTTT.

The genes are TRBV9 and TRBJ2-3; 12 bases line up with TRBD2. The junction had 5 bases not matched to a gene; V was cut back by 4 bases and J by 2 bases. The CDR3 consists of 16 residues. Germline loops: CDR1 SGDLS, CDR2 YYNGEE. The CDR3 loop reads CASSPGLAGITDTQYF. CDR3 DNA: TGTGCCAGCAGCCCGGGACTAGCGGGCATCACAGATACGCAGTATTTT.

The chain employs TRBV10-3 and TRBJ2-7; weak D call: TRBD1 (6 bases). The V and J ends lost 4 bases and 3 bases respectively, with 10 bases between them. The CDR3 extends over 13 amino acids. CDR1 ENHRY and CDR2 SYGVKD come from the germline V gene. CDR3 amino acids: CAISGGQVYEQYF. The CDR3 coding sequence is TGTGCCATCAGTGGGGGGCAGGTCTACGAGCAGTACTTC.

The rearrangement joins TRBV21-1 to TRBJ2-7; whether TRBD2, the table's D call, matches the DNA was not checked. TRBV21-1 is tagged as a pseudogene. This CDR3 has 14 amino acids. In nucleotides, the CDR3 is TGTGCCAGCACGGGGACTAGCAGAGTCTACGAGCAGTACGTC. Protein sequence: CASTGTSRVYEQYV.

The J gene is TRBJ2-3, the V gene TRBV5-1, with 10 bases matching TRBD1. There are 17 residues in the CDR3. Germline V gives CDR1 SGHRS, CDR2 YFSETQ. With V trimmed by 2 bases and J by 6 bases, 12 bases remained unmatched. The CDR3 DNA reads TGCGCCAGCAGCTTTCATCTCCGACAGGGGGCATTCGATACGCAGTATTTT. It translates to CASSFHLRQGAFDTQYF.

This clone was seen once. This chain uses TRBV2 with TRBJ1-1; D gene uncertain. Germline V gene sequence: CDR1 SNHLY, CDR2 FYNNEI. The CDR3 totals 13 residues. Trimming removed 2 bases from V and 6 bases from J, with 10 bases in between. The CDR3: CASSENWAAEAFF. The CDR3 DNA reads TGTGCCAGCAGTGAAAATTGGGCAGCTGAAGCTTTCTTT.

J is TRBJ2-1 and V is TRBV12-5; TRBD2 matches at 12 bases. The CDR3 spans 14 residues. Germline trimming cut 5 bases from V and 9 bases from J; bases unmatched to any gene: 5. CDR1 LGHNT and CDR2 FRNRAP come from the germline V gene. The CDR3 region is CASGRLAGAGEQFF. In nucleotides, the CDR3 is TGTGCTAGTGGTAGACTAGCGGGAGCAGGTGAGCAGTTCTTC.